The clone carrying this TCR beta chain was picked up a small number of times. Its antigen is still unknown. From the 5' RACE reads, TCRdb called clonotypes with MiXCR, one entry per CDR3 protein. Among under 400,000 distinct CDR3 sequences listed, 21% were seen once. The sample is drawn from a study of T-cell memory formation after mild COVID-19. Study summary: There were largely donor-specific TCR clusters. Study results and caveats: CD4/CD8 balance held among clones contracting day 15 to 85, and later expanders leaned CD4+.

The CDR3 runs 16 residues. The germline V and J ends were trimmed by 4 bases and 1 base, with 14 bases remaining between them. Input material: PBMCs or a T cell subset sorted from them (not recorded which). The chain recombines TRBV12-3 or TRBV12-4 with TRBJ1-5; D is unclear. The TCR comes from an adult woman who had mild COVID-19 (a few samples of this study predate the infection). Cell type and time point are not known. CDR3 sequence (DNA): TGTGCCAGCAGTTCCCAGTCCCAGCGAAGCAATCAGCCCCAGCATTTT. Translation: CASSSQSQRSNQPQHF.